Following are 8 T cell receptor beta chains from one sample sequenced in a study of cytomegalovirus exposure and HLA in healthy donors. Amplification used 60 Vbeta primers and 13 Jbeta primers. The method was immunoSEQ multiplex PCR; TCRdb's version includes in-frame clones alone and lacks a portion of them. The sample has approximately 210,000 clones, about 87% seen once; the top ten hold roughly 1.9%. Sequencing was done on a sample of PBMCs. These receptors came from a young woman in good health and CMV-seronegative.

V and J are TRBV5-1 and TRBJ1-5; D call uncertain. The CDR3 length is 13 residues. Germline loops: CDR1 SGHRS, CDR2 YFSETQ. V was shortened by 0 bases and J by 15 bases, with 16 bases between the two germline ends. CDR3 residues: CASSLGGSQSWHF. Written as DNA, the CDR3 is TGCGCCAGCAGCTTGGGAGGCAGCCAGTCTTGGCATTTT. Filled out from reference TRBV5-1 and TRBJ1-5, the complete variable domain reads KAGVTQTPRYLIKTRGQQVTLSCSPISGHRSVSWYQQTPGQGLQFLFEYFSETQRNKGNFPGRFSGRQFSNSRSEMNVSTLELGDSALYLCASSLGGSQSWHFGDGTRLSIL.

In this sample, this clone turned up a few times. The rearrangement joins TRBV27 to TRBJ2-1; 10 nucleotides align to TRBD2. V lost 5 bases to trimming and J lost 0 bases; unmatched junction nucleotides: 7. Germline V gene data show CDR1 as MNHEY and CDR2 as SMNVEV (reference sequence). This CDR3 region has 17 residues. CDR3 sequence: CASSDWTSGGSYNEQFF. The CDR3 bases are TGTGCCAGCAGTGACTGGACTAGCGGAGGCTCCTACAATGAGCAGTTCTTC.

This clone has a handful of counts. This chain links TRBV7-8 with TRBJ2-3; D is unclear. Germline V CDR1 and CDR2: SGHVS, FQNEAQ. The CDR3 runs to 12 residues. The germline V and J ends were trimmed by 3 bases and 10 bases, with 11 bases remaining between them. The CDR3 here is CASSFNRGAQYF. In DNA form, the CDR3 reads TGTGCCAGCAGCTTCAATCGTGGAGCGCAGTATTTT.

The chain uses TRBV29-1 and TRBJ2-2, with 7 bases aligning to TRBD1. Germline CDR1 is SQVTM and CDR2 is ANQGSEA. The J segment lost 2 bases and the V segment lost 6 bases, leaving 6 bases of the junction unmatched. This CDR3 region has 14 residues. The CDR3, as DNA: TGCAGCGTCTCGAGGGGGCTCAACACCGGGGAGCTGTTTTTT. Protein: CSVSRGLNTGELFF.

The chain joins TRBV2 to TRBJ1-6, with D maybe TRBD1 (6 bases). V lost 4 bases and J lost 0, with 7 bases in between. Germline loops: CDR1 SNHLY, CDR2 FYNNEI. The CDR3 has 15 residues. Written as DNA, the CDR3 is TGTGCCAGCAGTGTACAGGGCTCCTATAATTCACCCCTCCACTTT. It codes for CASSVQGSYNSPLHF. Supplemented by reference TRBV2 and TRBJ1-6, the full variable domain reads EPEVTQTPSHQVTQMGQEVILRCVPISNHLYFYWYRQILGQKVEFLVSFYNNEISEKSEIFDDQFSVERPDGSNFTLKIRSTKLEDSAMYFCASSVQGSYNSPLHFGNGTRLTVT.

The V call is TRBV11-2, the J call TRBJ2-7; 7 bases align to TRBD2. The trim removed 6 bases at V and 4 bases at J, leaving 9 bases unmatched. The CDR3 sequence is 14 residues long. Per germline, CDR1 SGHAT and CDR2 FQNNGV. Here the CDR3 DNA reads TGTGCCAGCAGTTCTACTAGCGCCTTTTACGAGCAGTACTTC. Translated: CASSSTSAFYEQYF.

V gene TRBV6-5 combines with J gene TRBJ2-5; TRBD2 is a possible D gene (6 bases). The germline CDR1 and CDR2 sequences are MNHEY and SVGAGI. The CDR3 has 12 amino acids. V lost 6 bases and J 5 bases, leaving 10 bases between the germline ends. The CDR3 nucleotides are TGTGCCAGCAGCCCGGGGGAGGAGACCCAGTACTTC. Its translation: CASSPGEETQYF.

With respect to this clone: Relative to the germline gene, one junction end is altered; a read error may explain this. The sample carries other DNA sequences with the same CDR3. The J gene is TRBJ2-7, the V gene TRBV2; no clear D gene. Germline V gives CDR1 SNHLY, CDR2 FYNNEI. This CDR3 comprises 13 residues. The CDR3 region has the DNA TGCGCCAGCAGTGAAGCGTTAGACTACGAGCAGTACTTC. It encodes CASSEALDYEQYF.